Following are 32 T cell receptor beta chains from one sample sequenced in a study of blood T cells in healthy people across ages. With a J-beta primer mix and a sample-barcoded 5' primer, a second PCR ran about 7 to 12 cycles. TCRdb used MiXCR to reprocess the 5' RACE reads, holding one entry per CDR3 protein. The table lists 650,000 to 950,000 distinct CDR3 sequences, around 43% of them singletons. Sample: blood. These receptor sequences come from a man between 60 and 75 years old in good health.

CDR3 sequence (DNA): TGTGCCAGCAGTCATCCCCTCACAGGGCGCGGGGAGCTGTTTTTT. It yields the protein CASSHPLTGRGELFF. The chain employs TRBV11-2 and TRBJ2-2; TRBD1 might be the D (6 bases). CDR1 and CDR2 (germline): SGHAT, FQNNGV. Trimming left V 6 bases short and J 7 bases short, with 18 bases between. CDR3 length equals 15 residues.

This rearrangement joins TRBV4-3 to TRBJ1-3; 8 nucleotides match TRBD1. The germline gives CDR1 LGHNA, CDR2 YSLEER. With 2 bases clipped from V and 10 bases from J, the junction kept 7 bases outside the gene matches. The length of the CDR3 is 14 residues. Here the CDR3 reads CASSQQDRAGTIYF. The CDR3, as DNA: TGCGCCAGCAGCCAACAGGACAGGGCGGGGACCATATATTTT.

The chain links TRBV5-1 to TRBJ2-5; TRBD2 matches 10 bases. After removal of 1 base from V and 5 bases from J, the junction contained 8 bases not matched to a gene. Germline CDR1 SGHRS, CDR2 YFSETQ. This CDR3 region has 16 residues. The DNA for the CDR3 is TGCGCCAGCAGCTTGAGAAGCGGGGGGGCCATGGAGACCCAGTACTTC. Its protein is CASSLRSGGAMETQYF.

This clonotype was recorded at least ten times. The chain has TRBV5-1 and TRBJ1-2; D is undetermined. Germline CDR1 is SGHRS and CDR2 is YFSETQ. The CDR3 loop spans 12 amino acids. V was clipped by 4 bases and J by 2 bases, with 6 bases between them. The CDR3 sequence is CASSMGNYGYTF. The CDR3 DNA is TGCGCCAGCAGCATGGGGAACTATGGCTACACCTTC.

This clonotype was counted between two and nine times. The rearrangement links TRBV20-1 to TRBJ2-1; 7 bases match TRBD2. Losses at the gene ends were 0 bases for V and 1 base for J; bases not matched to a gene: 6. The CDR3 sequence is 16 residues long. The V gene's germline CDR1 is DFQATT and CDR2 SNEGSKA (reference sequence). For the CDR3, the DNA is TGCAGTGCTAGAGATTGGCTGCGGGAGTCCTACAATGAGCAGTTCTTC. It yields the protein CSARDWLRESYNEQFF.

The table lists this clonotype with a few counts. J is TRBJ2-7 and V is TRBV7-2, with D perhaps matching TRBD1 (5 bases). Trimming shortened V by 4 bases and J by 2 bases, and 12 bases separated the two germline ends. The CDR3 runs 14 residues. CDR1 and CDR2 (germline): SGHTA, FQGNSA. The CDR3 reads CASSSFRDAYEQYF. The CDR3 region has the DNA TGTGCCAGCAGCTCCTTCAGGGATGCCTACGAGCAGTACTTC.

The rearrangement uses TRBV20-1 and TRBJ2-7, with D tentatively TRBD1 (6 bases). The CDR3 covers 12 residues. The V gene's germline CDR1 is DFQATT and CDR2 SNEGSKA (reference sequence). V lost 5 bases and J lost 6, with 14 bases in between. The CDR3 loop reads CSAHAGVLEQYF. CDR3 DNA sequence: TGCAGTGCTCACGCAGGGGTACTCGAGCAGTACTTC.

The CDR3 nucleotides are TGTGCCAGCCTCCGAATTGAGTACTCAACTCAAGAGACCCAGTACTTC. Translating gives CASLRIEYSTQETQYF. The chain combines TRBV27 with TRBJ2-5; D is uncertain. The V and J ends lost 8 bases and 2 bases respectively, with 21 bases between them. The CDR3 is 16 amino acids. The germline CDR1 and CDR2 sequences are MNHEY and SMNVEV (reference sequence).

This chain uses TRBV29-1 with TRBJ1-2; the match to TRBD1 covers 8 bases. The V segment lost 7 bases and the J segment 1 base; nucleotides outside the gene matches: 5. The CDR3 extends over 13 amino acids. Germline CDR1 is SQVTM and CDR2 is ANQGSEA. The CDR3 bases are TGCAGCGCTAAGGACAGGGATAACTATGGCTACACCTTC. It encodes CSAKDRDNYGYTF.

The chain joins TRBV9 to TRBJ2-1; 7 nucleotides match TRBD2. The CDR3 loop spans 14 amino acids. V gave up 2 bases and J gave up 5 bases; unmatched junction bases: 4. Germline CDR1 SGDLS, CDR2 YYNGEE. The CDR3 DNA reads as TGTGCCAGCAGCGTCCTAGCGGAAAACAATGAGCAGTTCTTC. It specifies CASSVLAENNEQFF.

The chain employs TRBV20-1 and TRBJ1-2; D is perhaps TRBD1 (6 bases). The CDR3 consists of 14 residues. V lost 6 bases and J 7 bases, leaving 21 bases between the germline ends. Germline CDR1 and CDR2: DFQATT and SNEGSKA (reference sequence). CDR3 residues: CSAQESLTGCGYTF. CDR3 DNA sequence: TGCAGTGCCCAGGAGTCCCTGACAGGCTGTGGCTACACCTTC.

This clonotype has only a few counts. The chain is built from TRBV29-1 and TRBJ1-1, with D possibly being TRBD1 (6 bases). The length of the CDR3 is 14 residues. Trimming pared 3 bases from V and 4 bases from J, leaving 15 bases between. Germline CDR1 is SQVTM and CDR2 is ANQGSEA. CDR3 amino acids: CSVDVFQGGTEAFF. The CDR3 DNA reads TGCAGCGTTGACGTCTTTCAAGGGGGCACTGAAGCTTTCTTT.

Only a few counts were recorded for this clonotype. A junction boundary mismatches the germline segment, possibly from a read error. This chain's CDR3 is CASSVLDRQRYNEQFF. CDR3 DNA sequence: TGTGCTAGCAGCGTATTAGACAGGCAGCGTTACAATGAGCAGTTCTTC. The chain recombines TRBV9 with TRBJ2-1; D might be TRBD1 (6 bases). This CDR3 has 16 residues. Germline V gene data show CDR1 as SGDLS and CDR2 as YYNGEE.

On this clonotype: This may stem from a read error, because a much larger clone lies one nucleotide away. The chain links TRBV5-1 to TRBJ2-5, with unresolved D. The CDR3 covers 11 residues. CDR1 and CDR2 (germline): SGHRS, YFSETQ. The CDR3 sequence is CASSLNNEQYF. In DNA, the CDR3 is TGTGCCAGCAGCCTAAACAATGAGCAGTACTTC.

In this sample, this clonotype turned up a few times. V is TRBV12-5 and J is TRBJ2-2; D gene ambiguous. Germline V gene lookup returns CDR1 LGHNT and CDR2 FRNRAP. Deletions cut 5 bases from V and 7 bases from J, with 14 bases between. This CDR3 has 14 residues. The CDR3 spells CASGPGLGGGELFF. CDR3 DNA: TGTGCTAGTGGTCCTGGATTGGGCGGCGGGGAGCTGTTTTTT. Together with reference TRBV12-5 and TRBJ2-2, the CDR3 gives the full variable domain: DARVTQTPRHKVTEMGQEVTMRCQPILGHNTVFWYRQTMMQGLELLAYFRNRAPLDDSGMPKDRFSAEMPDATLATLKIQPSEPRDSAVYFCASGPGLGGGELFFGEGSRLTVL.

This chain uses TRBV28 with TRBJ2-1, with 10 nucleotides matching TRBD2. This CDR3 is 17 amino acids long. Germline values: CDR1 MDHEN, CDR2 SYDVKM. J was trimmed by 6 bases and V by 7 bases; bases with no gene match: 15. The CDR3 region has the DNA TGTGCCAGCAACCCCCGAGGAGCGGGGGGGCCCTCCAATGAGCAGTTCTTC. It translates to CASNPRGAGGPSNEQFF.

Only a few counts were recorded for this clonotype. DNA for the CDR3: TGTGCCAGCAGCCAAAACAACTATGGCTACACCTTC. This codes for CASSQNNYGYTF. The chain uses TRBV14 and TRBJ1-2, with D uncertain. This CDR3 has 12 residues. The V end lost 2 bases, the J end lost 2 bases, and 3 bases lay between the germline ends. CDR1 and CDR2 (germline): SGHDN, FVKESK.

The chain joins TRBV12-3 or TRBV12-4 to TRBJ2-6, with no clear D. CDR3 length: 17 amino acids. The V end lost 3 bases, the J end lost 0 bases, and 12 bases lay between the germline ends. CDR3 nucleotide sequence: TGTGCCAGCAGTTTCGGAACCCAGATCTCTGGGGCCAACGTCCTGACTTTC. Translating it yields CASSFGTQISGANVLTF.

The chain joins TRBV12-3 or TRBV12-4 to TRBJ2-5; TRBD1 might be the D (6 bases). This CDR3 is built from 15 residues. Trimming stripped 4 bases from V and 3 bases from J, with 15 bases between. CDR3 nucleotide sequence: TGTGCCAGCAGTTCGCAAAACAGGGATAAAGAGACCCAGTACTTC. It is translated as CASSSQNRDKETQYF.

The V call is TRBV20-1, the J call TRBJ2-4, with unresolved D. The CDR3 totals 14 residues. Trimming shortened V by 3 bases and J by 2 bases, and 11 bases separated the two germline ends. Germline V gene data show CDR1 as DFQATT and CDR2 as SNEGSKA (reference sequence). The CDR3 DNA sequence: TGCAGTGCTAGCCTTAGCAGTCCCAAAAACATTCAGTACTTC. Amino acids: CSASLSSPKNIQYF.

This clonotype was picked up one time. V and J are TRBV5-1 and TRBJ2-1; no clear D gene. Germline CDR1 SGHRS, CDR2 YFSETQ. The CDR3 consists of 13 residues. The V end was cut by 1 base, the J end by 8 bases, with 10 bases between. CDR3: CASSLLRADEQFF. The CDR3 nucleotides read TGCGCCAGCAGCTTGTTGCGCGCGGATGAGCAGTTCTTC.

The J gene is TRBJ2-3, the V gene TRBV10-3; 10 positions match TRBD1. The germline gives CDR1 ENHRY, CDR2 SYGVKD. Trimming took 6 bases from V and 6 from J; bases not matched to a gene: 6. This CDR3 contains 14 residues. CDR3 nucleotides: TGTGCCATCAGCCCGGGACAGGGGTACGATACGCAGTATTTT. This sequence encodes CAISPGQGYDTQYF.

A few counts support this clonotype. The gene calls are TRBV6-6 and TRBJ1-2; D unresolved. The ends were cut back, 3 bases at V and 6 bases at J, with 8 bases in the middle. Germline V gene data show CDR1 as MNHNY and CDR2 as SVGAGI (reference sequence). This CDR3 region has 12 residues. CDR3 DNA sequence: TGTGCCAGCAGTTATTATACCGATGGCTACACCTTC. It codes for CASSYYTDGYTF.

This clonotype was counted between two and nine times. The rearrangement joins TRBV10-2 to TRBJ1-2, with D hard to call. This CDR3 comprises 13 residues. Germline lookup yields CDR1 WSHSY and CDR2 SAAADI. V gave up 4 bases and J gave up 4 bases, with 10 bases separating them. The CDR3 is CASSAELVYGYTF. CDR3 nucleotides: TGCGCCAGCAGTGCCGAGTTAGTCTATGGCTACACCTTC.

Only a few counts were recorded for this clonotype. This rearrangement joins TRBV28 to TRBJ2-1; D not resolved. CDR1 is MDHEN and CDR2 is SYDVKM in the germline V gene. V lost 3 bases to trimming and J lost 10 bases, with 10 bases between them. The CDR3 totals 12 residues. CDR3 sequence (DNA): TGTGCCAGCAGTTTGTCATCTCGGGAGCAGTTCTTC. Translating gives CASSLSSREQFF. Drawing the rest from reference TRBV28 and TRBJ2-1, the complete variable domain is DVKVTQSSRYLVKRTGEKVFLECVQDMDHENMFWYRQDPGLGLRLIYFSYDVKMKEKGDIPEGYSVSREKKERFSLILESASTNQTSMYLCASSLSSREQFFGPGTRLTVL.

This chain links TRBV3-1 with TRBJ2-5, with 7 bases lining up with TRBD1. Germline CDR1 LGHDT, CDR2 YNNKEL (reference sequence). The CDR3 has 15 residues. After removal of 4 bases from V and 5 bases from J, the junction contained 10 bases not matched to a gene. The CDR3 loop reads CASSLTGVSGETQYF. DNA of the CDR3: TGTGCCAGCAGCCTTACAGGGGTCAGTGGGGAGACCCAGTACTTC.

In DNA form, the CDR3 reads TGCAGTGCTGACGGACAGGACGCGAACACTGAAGCTTTCTTT. Translated, it gives CSADGQDANTEAFF. V gene TRBV20-1 combines with J gene TRBJ1-1; TRBD1 agrees at 7 bases. Per the germline V gene, CDR1 is DFQATT and CDR2 is SNEGSKA (reference sequence). After removal of 5 bases from V and 1 base from J, the junction contained 7 bases not matched to a gene. This CDR3 contains 14 residues.

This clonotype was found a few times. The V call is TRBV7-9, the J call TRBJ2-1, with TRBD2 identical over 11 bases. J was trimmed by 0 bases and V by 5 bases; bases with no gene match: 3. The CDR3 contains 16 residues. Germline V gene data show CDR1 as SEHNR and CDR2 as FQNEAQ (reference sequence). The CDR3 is CASSRLAGGSYNEQFF. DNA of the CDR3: TGTGCCAGCAGCCGTCTAGCGGGGGGCTCCTACAATGAGCAGTTCTTC.

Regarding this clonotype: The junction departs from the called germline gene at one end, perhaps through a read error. CDR3 DNA sequence: TGTGCCGGCAGCCCGGGACTAGCGGGATCCTACGAGCAGTACTTC. This codes for CAGSPGLAGSYEQYF. The chain joins TRBV3-1 to TRBJ2-7; 13 nucleotides line up with TRBD2. CDR1 is LGHDT, CDR2 YNNKEL, per germline (reference sequence). The CDR3 sequence is 15 residues long.

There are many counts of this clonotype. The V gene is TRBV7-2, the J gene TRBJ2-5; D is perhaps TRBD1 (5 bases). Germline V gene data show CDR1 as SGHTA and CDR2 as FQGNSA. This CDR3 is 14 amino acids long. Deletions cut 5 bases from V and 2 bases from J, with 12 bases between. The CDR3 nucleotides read TGTGCCAGCAGCATCCCGACAGATCAAGAGACCCAGTACTTC. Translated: CASSIPTDQETQYF.

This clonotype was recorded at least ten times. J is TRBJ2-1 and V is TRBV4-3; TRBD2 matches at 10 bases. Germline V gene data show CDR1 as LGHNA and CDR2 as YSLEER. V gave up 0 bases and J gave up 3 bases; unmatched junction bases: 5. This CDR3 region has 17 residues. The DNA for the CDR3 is TGCGCCAGCAGCCAAGATAGACTAGCGGGCCGCTACAATGAGCAGTTCTTC. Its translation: CASSQDRLAGRYNEQFF.

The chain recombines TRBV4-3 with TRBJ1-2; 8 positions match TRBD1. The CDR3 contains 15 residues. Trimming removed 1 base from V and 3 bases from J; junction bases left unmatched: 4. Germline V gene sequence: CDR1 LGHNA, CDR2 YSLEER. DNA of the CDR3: TGCGCCAGCAGCCAAGGGCGACAGGGGCACTATGGCTACACCTTC. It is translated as CASSQGRQGHYGYTF.